This entry concerns a single T cell receptor beta chain. The sample comes from a study of cytomegalovirus exposure and HLA in healthy donors. Germline assignment: CDR1 LNHDA and CDR2 SQIVND (reference sequence). The CDR3 runs to 14 residues. V lost 3 bases, J lost 4 bases, and 4 bases stayed unmatched. The data were produced by immunoSEQ multiplex PCR, yet TCRdb's version contains in-frame clones alone and is incomplete. Among more than 55,000 clones listed, around 89% were seen once. This chain uses TRBV19 with TRBJ2-3, with TRBD2 identical over 7 bases. Input material: PBMCs. This TCR came from a woman in her late teens or twenties in good health and CMV-seronegative. CDR3 sequence (DNA): TGTGCCAGTAGTATCTCTAGCGGTGCAGATACGCAGTATTTT. This encodes CASSISSGADTQYF.